This T cell receptor beta chain was observed in a study of spatial heterogeneity in lung cancer. Study information: Alpha-chain sequences were detected in numbers that were consistently lower than beta-chain sequences.

Sample time point: sample taken at primary tumor resection. Germline V gene data show CDR1 as DFQATT and CDR2 as SNEGSKA (reference sequence). The CDR3 extends over 12 amino acids. Trimming cost V 5 bases and J 4 bases, with 11 bases left between them. TCRdb used MiXCR to reprocess the 5' RACE reads, holding one entry per CDR3 protein. The sample records approximately 52,000 distinct CDR3 sequences, roughly 5% being singletons. This receptor was taken from a male donor with early-stage non-small cell lung cancer. The J gene is TRBJ1-1, the V gene TRBV20-1; no clear D gene. Sequences were derived from PBMCs, sampled at surgery. The CDR3 here is CSASKWGTEAFF. CDR3 nucleotides: TGCAGTGCTTCTAAATGGGGCACTGAAGCTTTCTTT.